Listed here are 3 T cell receptor beta chains from one sample, sequenced in a study of blood T cell repertoires in COVID-19. Produced via immunoSEQ multiplex PCR; TCRdb's table is partial and in-frame only. The table lists 250,000 to 350,000 clones, 75% to 90% of them singletons. The material sequenced was PBMCs or T cells enriched from blood (not recorded which). Receptor source: a woman in her 50s who had recovered from COVID-19.

The rearrangement joins TRBV6-5 to TRBJ2-1, with 7 bases matching TRBD1. The junction had 6 bases not matched to a gene; V was cut back by 8 bases and J by 5 bases. The V gene's germline CDR1 is MNHEY and CDR2 SVGAGI. The length of the CDR3 is 13 residues. CDR3: CASSGTADNEQFF. The CDR3 DNA is TGTGCCAGCTCAGGGACAGCAGACAATGAGCAGTTCTTC.

This clone has just one count. The CDR3 DNA reads TGTGCCTGGAGCGTCGCGGCTAGCGGTATACAGTACTTC. It yields the protein CAWSVAASGIQYF. The chain recombines TRBV30 with TRBJ2-5; 7 bases agree with TRBD2. Germline V gene lookup returns CDR1 GTSNPN and CDR2 SVGIG (reference sequence). This CDR3 contains 13 residues. J lost 11 bases, V lost 3 bases, and 12 bases had no gene match. The variable domain in full, with the rest retrieved from reference TRBV30 and TRBJ2-5, is SQTIHQWPATLVQPVGSPLSLECTVEGTSNPNLYWYRQAAGRGLQLLFYSVGIGQISSEVPQNLSASRPQDRQFILSSKKLLLSDSGFYLCAWSVAASGIQYFGPGTRLLVL.

The chain recombines TRBV28 with TRBJ1-5; perhaps TRBD1 as D (6 bases). This CDR3 spans 15 amino acids. V was cut by 6 bases and J by 6 bases, with 18 bases left in between. Germline V CDR1 and CDR2: MDHEN, SYDVKM. This CDR3 reads CASSLADRISQPQHF. CDR3 DNA: TGTGCCAGCAGCTTAGCCGACAGGATATCTCAGCCCCAGCATTTT. Supplemented by reference TRBV28 and TRBJ1-5, the full variable domain reads DVKVTQSSRYLVKRTGEKVFLECVQDMDHENMFWYRQDPGLGLRLIYFSYDVKMKEKGDIPEGYSVSREKKERFSLILESASTNQTSMYLCASSLADRISQPQHFGDGTRLSIL.